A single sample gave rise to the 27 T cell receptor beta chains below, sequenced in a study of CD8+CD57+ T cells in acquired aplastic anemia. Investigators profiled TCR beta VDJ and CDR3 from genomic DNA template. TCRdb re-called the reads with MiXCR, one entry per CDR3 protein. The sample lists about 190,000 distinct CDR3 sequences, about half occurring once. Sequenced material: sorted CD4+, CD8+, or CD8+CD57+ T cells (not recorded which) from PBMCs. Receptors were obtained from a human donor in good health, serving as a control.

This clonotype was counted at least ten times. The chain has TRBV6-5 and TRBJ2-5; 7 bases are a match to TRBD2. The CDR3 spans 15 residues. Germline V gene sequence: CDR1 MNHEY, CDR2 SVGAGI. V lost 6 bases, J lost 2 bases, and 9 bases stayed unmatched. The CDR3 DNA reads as TGTGCCAGCAGACGGAGCGGGACCCTTCAAGAGACCCAGTACTTC. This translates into CASRRSGTLQETQYF.

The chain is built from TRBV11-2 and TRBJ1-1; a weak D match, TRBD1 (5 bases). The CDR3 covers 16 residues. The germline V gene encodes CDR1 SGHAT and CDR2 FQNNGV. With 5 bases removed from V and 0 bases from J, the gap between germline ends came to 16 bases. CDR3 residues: CASSPPTGTLNTEAFF. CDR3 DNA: TGTGCCAGCAGCCCACCCACCGGGACTTTGAACACTGAAGCTTTCTTT. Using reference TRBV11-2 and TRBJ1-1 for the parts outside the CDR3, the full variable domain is EAGVAQSPRYKIIEKRQSVAFWCNPISGHATLYWYQQILGQGPKLLIQFQNNGVVDDSQLPKDRFSAERLKGVDSTLKIQPAKLEDSAVYLCASSPPTGTLNTEAFFGQGTRLTVV.

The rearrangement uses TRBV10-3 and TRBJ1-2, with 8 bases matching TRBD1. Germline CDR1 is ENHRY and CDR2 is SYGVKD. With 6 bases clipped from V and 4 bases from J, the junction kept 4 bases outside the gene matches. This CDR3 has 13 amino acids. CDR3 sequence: CAIRQGEVYGYTF. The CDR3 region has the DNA TGTGCCATCAGACAGGGGGAGGTCTATGGCTACACCTTC.

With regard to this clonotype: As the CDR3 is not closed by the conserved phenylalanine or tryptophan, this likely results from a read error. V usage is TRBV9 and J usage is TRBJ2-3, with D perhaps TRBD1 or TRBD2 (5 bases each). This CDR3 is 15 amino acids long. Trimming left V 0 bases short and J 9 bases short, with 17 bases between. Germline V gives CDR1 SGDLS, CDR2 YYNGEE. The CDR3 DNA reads TGTGCCAGCAGCGTAGAGGGGAGCCCCTTAGTGACGCAGTATCTT. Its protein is CASSVEGSPLVTQYL.

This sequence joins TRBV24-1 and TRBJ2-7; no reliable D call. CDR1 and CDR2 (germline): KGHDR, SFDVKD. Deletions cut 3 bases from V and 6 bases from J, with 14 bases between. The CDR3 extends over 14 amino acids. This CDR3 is CATSDLSDASEQYF. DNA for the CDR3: TGTGCCACCAGTGATCTGTCGGATGCCTCCGAGCAGTACTTC.

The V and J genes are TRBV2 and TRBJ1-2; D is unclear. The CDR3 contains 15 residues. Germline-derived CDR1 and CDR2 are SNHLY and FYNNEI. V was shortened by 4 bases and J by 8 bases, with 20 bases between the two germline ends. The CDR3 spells CASSGAASTSAGYTF. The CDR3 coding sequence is TGTGCCAGCAGTGGTGCGGCCAGTACTTCCGCCGGCTACACCTTC.

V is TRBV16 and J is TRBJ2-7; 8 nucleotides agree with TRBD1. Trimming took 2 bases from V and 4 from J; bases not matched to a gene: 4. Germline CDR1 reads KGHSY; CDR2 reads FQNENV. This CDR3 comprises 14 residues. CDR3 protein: CASSQRGQDYEQYF. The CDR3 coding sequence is TGTGCCAGCAGCCAAAGGGGACAGGATTACGAGCAGTACTTC.

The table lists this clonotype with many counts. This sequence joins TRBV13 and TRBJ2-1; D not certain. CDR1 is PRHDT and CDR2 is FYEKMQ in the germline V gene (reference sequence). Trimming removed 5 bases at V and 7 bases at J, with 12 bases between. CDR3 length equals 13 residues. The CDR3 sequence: CASSTKIKNEQFF. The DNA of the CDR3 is TGTGCCAGCAGCACAAAGATCAAAAATGAGCAGTTCTTC.

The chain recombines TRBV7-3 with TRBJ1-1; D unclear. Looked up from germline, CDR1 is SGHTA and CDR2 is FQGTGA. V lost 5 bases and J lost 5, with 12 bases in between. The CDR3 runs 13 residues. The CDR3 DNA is TGTGCCAGCAGCCCTCTCCTGGGGACTGAAGCTTTCTTT. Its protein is CASSPLLGTEAFF. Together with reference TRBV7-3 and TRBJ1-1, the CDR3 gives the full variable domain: GAGVSQTPSNKVTEKGKYVELRCDPISGHTALYWYRQSLGQGPEFLIYFQGTGAADDSGLPNDRFFAVRPEGSVSTLKIQRTERGDSAVYLCASSPLLGTEAFFGQGTRLTVV.

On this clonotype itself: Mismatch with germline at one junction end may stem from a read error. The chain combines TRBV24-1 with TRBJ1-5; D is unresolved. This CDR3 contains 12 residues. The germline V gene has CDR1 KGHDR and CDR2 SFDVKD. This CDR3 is CATSGPNQPQHF. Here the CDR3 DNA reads TGTGCCACCAGTGGTCCCAATCAGCCCCAGCACTTT.

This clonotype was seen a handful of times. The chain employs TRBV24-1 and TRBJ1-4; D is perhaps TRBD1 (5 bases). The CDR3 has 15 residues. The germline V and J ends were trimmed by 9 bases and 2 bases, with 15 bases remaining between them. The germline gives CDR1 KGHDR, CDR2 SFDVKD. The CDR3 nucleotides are TGTGCCACCCCCCGACCTGGGGGGACTAATGAAAAACTGTTTTTT. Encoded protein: CATPRPGGTNEKLFF.

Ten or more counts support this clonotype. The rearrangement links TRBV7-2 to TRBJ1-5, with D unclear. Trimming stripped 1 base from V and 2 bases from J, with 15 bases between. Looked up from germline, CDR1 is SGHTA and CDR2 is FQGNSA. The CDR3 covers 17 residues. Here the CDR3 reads CASSLVVQSFGNQPQHF. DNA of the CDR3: TGTGCCAGCAGCTTAGTTGTTCAGTCCTTCGGCAATCAGCCCCAGCATTTT.

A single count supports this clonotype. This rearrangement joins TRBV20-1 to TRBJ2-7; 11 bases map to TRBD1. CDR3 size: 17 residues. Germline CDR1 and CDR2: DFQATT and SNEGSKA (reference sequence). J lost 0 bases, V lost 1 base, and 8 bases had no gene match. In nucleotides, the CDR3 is TGCAGTGCTAGAGGGGTCGGGACAGGGGGTCCCTCCTACGAGCAGTACTTC. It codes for CSARGVGTGGPSYEQYF.

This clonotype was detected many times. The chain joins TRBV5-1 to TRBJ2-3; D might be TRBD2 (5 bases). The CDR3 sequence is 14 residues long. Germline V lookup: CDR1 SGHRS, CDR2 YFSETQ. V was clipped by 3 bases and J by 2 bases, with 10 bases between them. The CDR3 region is CASSSLEDTDTQYF. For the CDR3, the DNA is TGCGCCAGCAGCTCACTAGAAGACACAGATACGCAGTATTTT.

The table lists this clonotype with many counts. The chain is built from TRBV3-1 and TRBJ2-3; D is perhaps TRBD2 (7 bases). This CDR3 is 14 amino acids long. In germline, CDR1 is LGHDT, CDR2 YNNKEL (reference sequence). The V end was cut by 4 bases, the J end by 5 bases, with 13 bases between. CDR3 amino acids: CASSRGGAGDTQYF. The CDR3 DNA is TGTGCCAGCAGCCGTGGGGGGGCAGGAGATACGCAGTATTTT.

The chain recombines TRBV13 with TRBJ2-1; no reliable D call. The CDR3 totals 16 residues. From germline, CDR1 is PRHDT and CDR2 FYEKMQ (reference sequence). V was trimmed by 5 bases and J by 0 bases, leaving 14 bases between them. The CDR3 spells CASSPRGPSSYNEQFF. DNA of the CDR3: TGTGCCAGCAGCCCTCGAGGTCCGAGCTCCTACAATGAGCAGTTCTTC.

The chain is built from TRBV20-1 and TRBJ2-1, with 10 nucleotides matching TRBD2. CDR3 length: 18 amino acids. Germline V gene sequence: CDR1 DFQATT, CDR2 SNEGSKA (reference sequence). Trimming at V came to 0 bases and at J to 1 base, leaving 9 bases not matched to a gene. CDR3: CSARELAGSSGSYNEQFF. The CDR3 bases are TGCAGTGCTAGAGAACTAGCGGGGTCCTCGGGGTCCTACAATGAGCAGTTCTTC.

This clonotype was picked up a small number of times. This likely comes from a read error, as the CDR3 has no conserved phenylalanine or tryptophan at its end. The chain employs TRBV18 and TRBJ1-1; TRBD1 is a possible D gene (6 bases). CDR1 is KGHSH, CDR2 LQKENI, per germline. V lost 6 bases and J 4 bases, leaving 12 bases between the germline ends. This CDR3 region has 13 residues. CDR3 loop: CASSMRGGTEAFL. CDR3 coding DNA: TGTGCCAGCTCGATGAGAGGGGGCACTGAAGCTTTCCTT.

CDR3 protein: CASSFGQGFYNEQFF. In nucleotides, the CDR3 is TGTGCCAGCAGCTTTGGACAGGGCTTCTACAATGAGCAGTTCTTC. The chain carries TRBV7-2 and TRBJ2-1; 8 bases fit TRBD1. The CDR3 has 15 amino acids. Trimming took 3 bases from V and 3 from J; bases not matched to a gene: 4. Looked up from germline, CDR1 is SGHTA and CDR2 is FQGNSA.

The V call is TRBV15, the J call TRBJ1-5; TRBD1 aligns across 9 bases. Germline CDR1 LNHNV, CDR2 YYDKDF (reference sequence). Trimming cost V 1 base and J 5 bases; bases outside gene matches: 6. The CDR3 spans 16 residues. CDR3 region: CATSRGGTGPHQPQHF. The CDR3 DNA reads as TGTGCCACCAGCAGAGGAGGGACAGGGCCCCATCAGCCCCAGCATTTT. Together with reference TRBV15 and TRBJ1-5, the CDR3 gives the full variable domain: DAMVIQNPRYQVTQFGKPVTLSCSQTLNHNVMYWYQQKSSQAPKLLFHYYDKDFNNEADTPDNFQSRRPNTSFCFLDIRSPGLGDTAMYLCATSRGGTGPHQPQHFGDGTRLSIL.

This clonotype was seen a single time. CDR3 sequence: CATSRDLSGELFF. CDR3 nucleotide sequence: TGTGCCACCAGCAGAGATCTCTCCGGGGAGCTGTTTTTT. The V and J genes are TRBV15 and TRBJ2-2; D remains ambiguous. Trimming left V 0 bases short and J 6 bases short, with 5 bases between. The CDR3 extends over 13 amino acids. Germline assignment: CDR1 LNHNV and CDR2 YYDKDF (reference sequence).

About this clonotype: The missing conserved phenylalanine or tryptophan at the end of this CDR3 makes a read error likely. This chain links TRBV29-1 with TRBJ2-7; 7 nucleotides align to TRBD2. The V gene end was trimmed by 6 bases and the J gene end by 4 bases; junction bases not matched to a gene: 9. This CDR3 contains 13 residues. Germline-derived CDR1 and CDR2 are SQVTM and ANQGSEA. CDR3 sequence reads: CSVGLGEGYEQYL. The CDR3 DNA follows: TGCAGCGTCGGTCTCGGGGAGGGTTACGAGCAGTACCTC.

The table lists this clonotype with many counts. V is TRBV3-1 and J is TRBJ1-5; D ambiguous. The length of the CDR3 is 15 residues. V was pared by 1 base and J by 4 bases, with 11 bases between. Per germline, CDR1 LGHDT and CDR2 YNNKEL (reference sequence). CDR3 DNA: TGTGCCAGCAGCCAAGTGCCTTTGGGGAATCAGCCCCAGCATTTT. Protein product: CASSQVPLGNQPQHF.

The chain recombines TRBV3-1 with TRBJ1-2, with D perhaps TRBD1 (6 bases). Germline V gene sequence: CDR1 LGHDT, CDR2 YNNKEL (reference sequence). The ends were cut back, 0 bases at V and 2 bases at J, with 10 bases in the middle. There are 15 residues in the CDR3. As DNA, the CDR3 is TGTGCCAGCAGCCAAGAGGACAGCTTGAACTATGGCTACACCTTC. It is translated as CASSQEDSLNYGYTF.

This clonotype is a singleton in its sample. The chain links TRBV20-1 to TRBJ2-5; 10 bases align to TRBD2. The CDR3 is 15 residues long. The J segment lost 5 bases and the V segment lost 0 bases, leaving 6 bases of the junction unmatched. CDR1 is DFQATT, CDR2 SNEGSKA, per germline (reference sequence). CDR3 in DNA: TGCAGTGCTAGAGATGTGCTAGCGGGGGCCGAGACCCAGTACTTC. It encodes CSARDVLAGAETQYF.

The chain's CDR3 is CASESGGAADTQYF. The CDR3 nucleotides are TGCGCCAGCGAGAGCGGGGGGGCGGCAGATACGCAGTATTTT. V usage is TRBV10-1 and J usage is TRBJ1-4, with 10 bases aligning to TRBD2. The J call may be faulty, since TRBJ2-3 better matches the DNA end. CDR1 and CDR2 (germline): WNHNN, SYGVQD (reference sequence). This CDR3 has 14 amino acids.

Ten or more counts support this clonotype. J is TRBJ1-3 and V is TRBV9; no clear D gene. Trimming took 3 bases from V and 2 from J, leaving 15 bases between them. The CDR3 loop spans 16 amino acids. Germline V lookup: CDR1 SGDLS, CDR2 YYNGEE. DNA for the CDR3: TGTGCCAGCAGCGCCGATCCCCCCGGGGCTGGAAACACCATATATTTT. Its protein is CASSADPPGAGNTIYF.